The clone carrying this TCR beta chain has just one count. Antigen: not known. The data were obtained in a study of shared clonotypes between healthy human individuals. Source study methods: ImmunoSEQ supplied junction-only sequences lacking quality scores, so filtering was different. TCRdb keeps only in-frame clones here, not all; method: immunoSEQ multiplex PCR. V, J and clone size are those of that table, while D and trimming were read from the DNA. This sample has more than 1.2 million clones, with just under 99% found just once. Regarding the study as a whole: At large depth, rarefaction still showed sorted-subset sequencing to be incomplete.

The germline V gene has CDR1 MRHNA and CDR2 SNTAGT. V was clipped by 7 bases and J by 0 bases, with 19 bases between them. This CDR3 contains 18 residues. The origin of this receptor is a man aged 25-45 years in good health. Sequences were obtained from naive CD4+ T cells sorted from blood. The subset was: CD45RA+ positively selected. The gene calls are TRBV6-4 and TRBJ2-6; the D gene is possibly TRBD2 (6 bases). CDR3 in amino acids: CASTPGSNHHSGANVLTF. CDR3 sequence (DNA): TGTGCCAGCACCCCCGGGAGCAATCATCACTCTGGGGCCAACGTCCTGACTTTC.